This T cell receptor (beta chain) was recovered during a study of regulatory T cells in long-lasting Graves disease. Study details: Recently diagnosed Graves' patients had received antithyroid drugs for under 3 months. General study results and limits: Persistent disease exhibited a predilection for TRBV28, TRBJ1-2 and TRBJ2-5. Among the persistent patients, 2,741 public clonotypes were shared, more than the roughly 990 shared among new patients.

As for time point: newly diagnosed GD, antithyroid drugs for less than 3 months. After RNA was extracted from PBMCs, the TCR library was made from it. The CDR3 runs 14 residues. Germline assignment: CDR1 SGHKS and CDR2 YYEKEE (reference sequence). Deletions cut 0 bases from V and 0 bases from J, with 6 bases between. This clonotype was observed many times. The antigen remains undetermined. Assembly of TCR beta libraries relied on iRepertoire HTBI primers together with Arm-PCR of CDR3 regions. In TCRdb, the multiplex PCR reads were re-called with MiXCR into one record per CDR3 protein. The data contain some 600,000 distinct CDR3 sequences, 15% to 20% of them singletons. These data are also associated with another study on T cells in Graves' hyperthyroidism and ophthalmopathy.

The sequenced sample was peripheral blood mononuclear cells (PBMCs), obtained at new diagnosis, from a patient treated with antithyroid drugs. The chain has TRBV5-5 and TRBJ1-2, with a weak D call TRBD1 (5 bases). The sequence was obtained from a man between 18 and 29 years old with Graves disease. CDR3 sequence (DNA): TGTGCCAGCAGCTTGGGACAGTCTAACTATGGCTACACCTTC. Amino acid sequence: CASSLGQSNYGYTF. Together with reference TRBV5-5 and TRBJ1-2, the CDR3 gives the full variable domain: DAGVTQSPTHLIKTRGQQVTLRCSPISGHKSVSWYQQVLGQGPQFIFQYYEKEERGRGNFPDRFSARQFPNYSSELNVNALLLGDSALYLCASSLGQSNYGYTFGSGTRLTVV.